This T cell receptor (beta chain) derives from a study of identical twins. The study, taken as a whole, reports: Analyses of zero insertions could be partly confounded by invariant MAIT and iNKT cells. Fewer insertions were carried by abundant cord blood beta clonotypes, but none was seen in memory repertoires. In monozygotic twins, models underestimated the sharing of out-of-frame TCR alpha.

Using its own MiXCR run on the 5' RACE reads, TCRdb lists one record per CDR3 protein. The profile covers roughly 770,000 distinct CDR3 sequences, with 18% appearing a single time and under 15% taken by the ten largest. Trimming removed 3 bases from V and 3 bases from J, with 8 bases in between. The CDR3 loop spans 14 amino acids. This clonotype was seen a handful of times. The antigen is undetermined. This sample was also put to use in a study of T cells expressing NK-cell markers.

The source material was PBMCs. The rearrangement joins TRBV12-3 or TRBV12-4 to TRBJ1-4; D is unresolved. The TCR sequence derives from a woman aged 18-29 years in good health. CDR3 amino acids: CASSLGIANEKLFF. The CDR3 nucleotides read TGTGCCAGCAGTTTGGGGATAGCTAATGAAAAACTGTTTTTT.